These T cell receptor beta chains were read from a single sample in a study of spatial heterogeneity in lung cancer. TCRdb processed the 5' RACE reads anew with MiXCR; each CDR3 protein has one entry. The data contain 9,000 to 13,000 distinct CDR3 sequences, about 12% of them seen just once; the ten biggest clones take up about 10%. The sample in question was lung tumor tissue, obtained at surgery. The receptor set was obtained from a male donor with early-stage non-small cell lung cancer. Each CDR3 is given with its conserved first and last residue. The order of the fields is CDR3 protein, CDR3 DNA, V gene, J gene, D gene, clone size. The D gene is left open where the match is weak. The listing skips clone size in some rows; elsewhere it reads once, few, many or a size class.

CAISDRQGSDTQYF,TGTGCCATCAGTGATCGACAGGGATCAGATACGCAGTATTTT,TRBV10-3,TRBJ2-3,TRBD1,.
CASSSGTSVTGELFF,TGTGCCAGCAGTTCAGGGACTAGTGTCACCGGGGAGCTGTTTTTT,TRBV12-3/TRBV12-4,TRBJ2-2,TRBD2,many
CAISLQGPNTGELFF,TGTGCCATCAGTCTACAGGGGCCGAACACCGGGGAGCTGTTTTTT,TRBV10-3,TRBJ2-2,TRBD1,many
CASSLVGLAGGDTQYF,TGTGCCAGCAGCTTAGTAGGACTAGCGGGAGGGGATACGCAGTATTTT,TRBV7-2,TRBJ2-3,TRBD2,medium-sized
CASSLMGGETQYF,TGTGCCAGCAGTTTAATGGGGGGTGAGACCCAGTACTTC,TRBV27,TRBJ2-5,.,many
CASSSVRMREGRGYSLF,TGTGCCAGCAGTTCCGTGAGGATGCGGGAGGGCCGGGGTTATTCGCTCTTC,TRBV27,TRBJ2-1,TRBD2,.
CATSDFLSNQPQHF,TGTGCCACCAGTGATTTCCTGTCCAATCAGCCCCAGCATTTT,TRBV24-1,TRBJ1-5,.,many
CAGRQLNTGELFF,TGTGCCGGAAGGCAGTTGAACACCGGGGAGCTGTTTTTT,TRBV30,TRBJ2-2,.,many
CASSLVGTSGSHPIREQFF,TGTGCCAGCAGCTTAGTCGGGACTAGCGGGAGTCACCCCATTAGAGAGCAGTTCTTC,TRBV11-2,TRBJ2-1,TRBD2,.
CASSFSGVGSGYTF,TGTGCCAGCAGTTTTTCCGGGGTTGGGTCTGGCTACACCTTC,TRBV12-3/TRBV12-4,TRBJ1-2,.,many
CASSMNTEAFF,TGTGCCAGCAGCATGAACACTGAAGCTTTCTTT,TRBV25-1,TRBJ1-1,.,many
CASSQASSGTGIYEQYF,TGCGCCAGCAGCCAAGCATCCTCCGGGACAGGGATCTACGAGCAGTACTTC,TRBV4-1,TRBJ2-7,TRBD1,many
CASSVQPGLAGKETQYF,TGTGCCAGCAGCGTGCAACCGGGACTAGCGGGAAAAGAGACCCAGTACTTC,TRBV7-2,TRBJ2-5,TRBD2,medium-sized
CASSHGQGFAEAFF,TGCGCCAGCAGCCATGGACAGGGATTCGCTGAAGCTTTCTTT,TRBV4-3,TRBJ1-1,TRBD1,.
CASSPQTGPSSEAFF,TGCGCCAGCAGCCCGCAGACAGGGCCTTCTTCTGAAGCTTTCTTT,TRBV5-1,TRBJ1-1,TRBD1,many
CASSLIYGSTDTQYF,TGTGCCAGCAGCTTAATATACGGGAGCACAGATACGCAGTATTTT,TRBV7-8,TRBJ2-3,.,few
CATSSGDSYEQYF,TGTGCCACCAGCAGTGGGGACTCCTACGAGCAGTACTTC,TRBV15,TRBJ2-7,.,medium-sized
CASSLGRGLTGNTIYF,TGTGCCAGCAGCTTAGGGCGAGGGCTGACTGGAAACACCATATATTTT,TRBV13,TRBJ1-3,.,many
CASSYGGEQFF,TGTGCCAGCAGTTACGGCGGCGAGCAGTTCTTC,TRBV6-5,TRBJ2-1,.,medium-sized
CASSRGAGGYQETQYF,TGTGCTAGCAGTCGAGGAGCGGGAGGGTACCAAGAGACCCAGTACTTC,TRBV7-7,TRBJ2-5,TRBD2,many
CASSETAPMINYGYTF,TGTGCCAGCAGTGAAACTGCCCCTATGATCAACTATGGCTACACCTTC,TRBV2,TRBJ1-2,.,many
CASSLLDRPSYEQYF,TGTGCCAGCAGTTTACTAGACAGACCCTCCTACGAGCAGTACTTC,TRBV27,TRBJ2-7,.,many
CASSSEWTGGHEQYF,TGCGCCAGCAGCTCGGAATGGACAGGGGGCCACGAGCAGTACTTC,TRBV5-1,TRBJ2-7,TRBD1,medium-sized
CASRSGTGDSGANVLTF,TGTGCCAGCAGGTCCGGGACAGGAGATTCTGGGGCCAACGTCCTGACTTTC,TRBV28,TRBJ2-6,TRBD1,many
CARTDGSYEQYF,TGTGCCCGGACGGACGGTTCTTACGAGCAGTACTTC,TRBV30,TRBJ2-7,.,.
CASSFRAGSANEQFF,TGCGCCAGCAGCTTTAGGGCAGGGTCAGCCAATGAGCAGTTCTTC,TRBV5-1,TRBJ2-1,.,many
CASSSWKGASTDTQYF,TGTGCCAGCAGCTCCTGGAAAGGGGCGAGCACAGATACGCAGTATTTT,TRBV7-2,TRBJ2-3,.,medium-sized
CASSPDVTDTQYF,TGTGCCAGCAGCCCGGACGTCACAGATACGCAGTATTTT,TRBV6-5,TRBJ2-3,.,many
CASSLRSNTGELFF,TGTGCCAGCAGCTTACGCAGCAACACCGGGGAGCTGTTTTTT,TRBV7-8,TRBJ2-2,.,many
CASSPQNTGELFF,TGTGCCAGCTCACCTCAAAACACCGGGGAGCTGTTTTTT,TRBV18,TRBJ2-2,.,few
CATREVRGGDEQFF,TGTGCCACCAGAGAGGTCAGGGGTGGGGATGAGCAGTTCTTC,TRBV19,TRBJ2-1,.,many
CSAGTGGRETQYF,TGCAGCGCTGGGACAGGGGGAAGGGAGACCCAGTACTTC,TRBV29-1,TRBJ2-5,TRBD1,many
CASSLGVSGSKAFF,TGTGCCAGCAGTTTAGGGGTATCAGGGAGTAAAGCTTTCTTT,TRBV27,TRBJ1-1,.,many
CASSQDRFGGYTF,TGTGCCAGCAGCCAAGATAGGTTCGGGGGCTACACCTTC,TRBV3-1,TRBJ1-2,.,many
CASSVEVSGGPADTQYF,TGTGCCAGCAGCGTAGAGGTTTCGGGAGGGCCCGCAGATACGCAGTATTTT,TRBV9,TRBJ2-3,TRBD2,many
CATGLTSEQYF,TGTGCCACCGGATTGACTAGTGAGCAGTACTTC,TRBV10-3,TRBJ2-7,.,.
CASSQEIGKLAGVYTDTQYF,TGTGCCAGCAGCCAAGAGATTGGGAAACTAGCGGGAGTGTATACAGATACGCAGTATTTT,TRBV3-1,TRBJ2-3,TRBD2,many
CASSQQTDRGPSLRRYF,TGTGCCAGCAGCCAGCAGACGGACAGGGGGCCTTCCCTACGTCGGTACTTC,TRBV21-1,TRBJ2-7,.,medium-sized
CASTLGPEQYF,TGTGCCAGCACCTTAGGGCCCGAGCAGTACTTC,TRBV12-3/TRBV12-4,TRBJ2-7,.,many
CASSATGGGTQYF,TGTGCCAGCAGCGCGACAGGGGGAGGGACCCAGTACTTC,TRBV7-3,TRBJ2-5,TRBD1,many
CASSQDSGQGAHF,TGTGCCAGCAGCCAAGATTCGGGACAGGGGGCTCACTTC,TRBV4-2,TRBJ2-1,TRBD1,many
CASSDTRGSSYNEQFF,TGTGCCAGCTCCGATACACGGGGGAGCTCCTACAATGAGCAGTTCTTC,TRBV2,TRBJ2-1,.,many
CASSPLAAGYNEQFF,TGTGCCAGCAGCCCACTAGCGGCGGGGTACAATGAGCAGTTCTTC,TRBV7-2,TRBJ2-1,TRBD2,many
CASSEDGGYQDEQYF,TGTGCCAGCTCGGAAGATGGGGGCTACCAGGACGAGCAGTACTTC,TRBV18,TRBJ2-7,.,medium-sized
CASSLSGMNTEAFF,TGTGCCAGCAGCCTAAGCGGGATGAACACTGAAGCTTTCTTT,TRBV7-2,TRBJ1-1,.,many
CASKLTGTLNTEAFF,TGTGCCAGCAAACTCACCGGGACACTGAACACTGAAGCTTTCTTT,TRBV12-3/TRBV12-4,TRBJ1-1,.,.
CSASSGGDYGYTF,TGCAGTGCTAGCTCAGGGGGCGACTATGGCTACACCTTC,TRBV20-1,TRBJ1-2,TRBD1,few
CASGTVTKNIQYF,TGTGCCAGCGGGACAGTAACCAAAAACATTCAGTACTTC,TRBV2,TRBJ2-4,TRBD1,many
CASSLREGGVDTQYF,TGTGCCAGCAGCCTCCGGGAGGGGGGCGTGGATACGCAGTATTTT,TRBV6-1,TRBJ2-3,TRBD2,medium-sized